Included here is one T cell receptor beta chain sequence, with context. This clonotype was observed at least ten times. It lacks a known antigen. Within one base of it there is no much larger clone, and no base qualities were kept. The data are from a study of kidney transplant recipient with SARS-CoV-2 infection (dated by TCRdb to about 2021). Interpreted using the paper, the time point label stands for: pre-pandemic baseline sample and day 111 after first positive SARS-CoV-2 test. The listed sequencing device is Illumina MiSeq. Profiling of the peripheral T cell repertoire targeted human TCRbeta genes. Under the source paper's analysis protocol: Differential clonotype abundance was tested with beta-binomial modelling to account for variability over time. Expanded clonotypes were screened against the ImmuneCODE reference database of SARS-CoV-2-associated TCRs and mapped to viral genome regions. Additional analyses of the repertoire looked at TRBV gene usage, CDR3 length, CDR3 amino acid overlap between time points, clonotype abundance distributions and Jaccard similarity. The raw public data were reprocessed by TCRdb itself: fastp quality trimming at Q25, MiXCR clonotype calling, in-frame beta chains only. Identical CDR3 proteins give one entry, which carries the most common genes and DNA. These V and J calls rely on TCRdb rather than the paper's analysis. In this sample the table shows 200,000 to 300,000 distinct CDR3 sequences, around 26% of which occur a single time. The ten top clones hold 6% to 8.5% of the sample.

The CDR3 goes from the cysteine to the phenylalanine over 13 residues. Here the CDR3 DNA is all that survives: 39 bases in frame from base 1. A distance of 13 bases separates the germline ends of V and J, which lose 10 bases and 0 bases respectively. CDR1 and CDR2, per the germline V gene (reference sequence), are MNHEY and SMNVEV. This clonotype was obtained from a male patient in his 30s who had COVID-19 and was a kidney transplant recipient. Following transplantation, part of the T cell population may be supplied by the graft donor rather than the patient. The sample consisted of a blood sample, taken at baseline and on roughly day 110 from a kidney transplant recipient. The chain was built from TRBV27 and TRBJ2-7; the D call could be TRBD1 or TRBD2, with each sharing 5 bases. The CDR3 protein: CATTGRYSYEQYF. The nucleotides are TGTGCCACTACGGGACGCTACTCCTACGAGCAGTACTTC.